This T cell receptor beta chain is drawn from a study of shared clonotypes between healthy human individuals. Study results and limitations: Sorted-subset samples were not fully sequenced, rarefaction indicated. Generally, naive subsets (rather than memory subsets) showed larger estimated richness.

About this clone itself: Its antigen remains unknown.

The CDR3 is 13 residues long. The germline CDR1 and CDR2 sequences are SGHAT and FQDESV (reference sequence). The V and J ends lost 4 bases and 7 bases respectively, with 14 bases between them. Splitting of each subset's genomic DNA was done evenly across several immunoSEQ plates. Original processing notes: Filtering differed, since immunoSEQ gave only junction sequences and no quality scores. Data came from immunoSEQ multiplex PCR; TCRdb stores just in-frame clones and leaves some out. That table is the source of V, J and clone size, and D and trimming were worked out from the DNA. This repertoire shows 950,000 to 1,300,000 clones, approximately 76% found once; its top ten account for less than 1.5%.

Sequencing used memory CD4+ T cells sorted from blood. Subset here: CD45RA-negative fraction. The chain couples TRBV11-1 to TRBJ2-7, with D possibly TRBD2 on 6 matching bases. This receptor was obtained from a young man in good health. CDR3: CASSSPPGREQYF. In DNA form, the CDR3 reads TGTGCCAGCAGCTCCCCTCCAGGGAGGGAGCAGTACTTC.